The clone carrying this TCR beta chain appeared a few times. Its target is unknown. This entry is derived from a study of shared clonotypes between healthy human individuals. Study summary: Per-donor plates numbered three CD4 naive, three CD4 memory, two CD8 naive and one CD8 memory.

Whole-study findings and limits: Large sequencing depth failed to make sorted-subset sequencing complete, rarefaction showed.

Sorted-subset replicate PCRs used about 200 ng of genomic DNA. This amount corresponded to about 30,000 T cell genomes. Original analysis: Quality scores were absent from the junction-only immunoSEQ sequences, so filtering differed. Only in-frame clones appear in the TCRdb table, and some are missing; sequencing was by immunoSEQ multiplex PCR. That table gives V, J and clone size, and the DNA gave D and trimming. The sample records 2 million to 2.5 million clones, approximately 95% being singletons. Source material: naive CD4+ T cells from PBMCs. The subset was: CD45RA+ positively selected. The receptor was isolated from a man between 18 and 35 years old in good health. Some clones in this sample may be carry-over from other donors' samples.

This chain's CDR3 is CAWSATNPNQPQHF. The CDR3 DNA is TGTGCCTGGAGTGCGACAAACCCAAATCAGCCCCAGCATTTT. This chain connects TRBV30 to TRBJ1-5; D is unresolved. CDR3 length equals 14 residues. The V gene's germline CDR1 is GTSNPN and CDR2 SVGIG (reference sequence). V lost 1 base and J lost 4, with 11 bases in between.